What follows are 23 T cell receptor beta chains derived from one specimen sequenced in a study of shared clonotypes between healthy human individuals. Profiling relied on immunoSEQ multiplex PCR, and the TCRdb table lists in-frame clones only, not all of them. There are around 1.1 million clones in the sample; about 80% occur only once, and 0.6% to 0.7% lies in the top ten. Sequencing was performed on memory CD4+ T cells from PBMCs. Documented subset: CD45RA-negative fraction. The source of these receptors is a man aged 18 to 29 in good health. Some clones in this sample may be carry-over from other donors' samples.

This chain uses TRBV7-8 with TRBJ2-1; D uncertain. This CDR3 is built from 13 residues. The ends were cut back, 3 bases at V and 4 bases at J, with 7 bases in the middle. Germline V lookup: CDR1 SGHVS, CDR2 FQNEAQ. The CDR3: CASSLISYNEQFF. In DNA, the CDR3 is TGTGCCAGCAGCTTGATTTCTTACAATGAGCAGTTCTTC.

The rearrangement joins TRBV7-2 to TRBJ2-3, with D tentatively TRBD1 (5 bases). The J call may be wrong; the DNA end is better matched by TRBJ1-5. The germline CDR1 and CDR2 sequences are SGHTA and FQGNSA. The CDR3 has 12 amino acids. CDR3 coding DNA: TGTGCCAGCAGCTTAAGAGGGGATACGCAGCATTTT. It yields the protein CASSLRGDTQHF.

J is TRBJ1-2 and V is TRBV28; D gene uncertain. The CDR3 covers 10 residues. V shed 4 bases and J shed 7 bases, with 4 bases lying between them. From germline, CDR1 is MDHEN and CDR2 SYDVKM. CDR3 DNA: TGTGCCAGCAGTTATCGTGGCTACACCTTC. Its translation: CASSYRGYTF.

The rearrangement joins TRBV4-3 to TRBJ2-3; D uncertain. Germline V lookup: CDR1 LGHNA, CDR2 YSLEER. This CDR3 region has 13 residues. CDR3 amino acids: CATSPGPRDTQYF. As DNA, the CDR3 is TGCGCAACCTCCCCGGGCCCTCGGGATACGCAGTATTTT.

This chain connects TRBV28 to TRBJ1-5; tentatively, D is TRBD1 (6 bases). There are 15 residues in the CDR3. Germline V gene sequence: CDR1 MDHEN, CDR2 SYDVKM. Trimming stripped 4 bases from V and 7 bases from J, with 17 bases between. The CDR3 here is CASSWGLLANQPQHF. The CDR3 region has the DNA TGTGCCAGCAGTTGGGGGCTTTTGGCAAACCAGCCCCAGCATTTT.

The chain is built from TRBV4-3 and TRBJ2-4; 7 nucleotides agree with TRBD1. The CDR3 has 13 amino acids. CDR1 is LGHNA and CDR2 is YSLEER in the germline V gene. Trimming removed 3 bases from V and 7 bases from J; junction bases left unmatched: 3. The CDR3 here is CASSQGQMNIQYF. CDR3 in DNA: TGCGCCAGCAGCCAGGGACAGATGAACATTCAGTACTTC.

This clone appeared a single time. In the same sample, other DNA sequences code for this CDR3. The chain employs TRBV7-2 and TRBJ1-2; D unclear. The V end was cut by 5 bases, the J end by 0 bases, with 7 bases between. This CDR3 region has 13 residues. Germline V CDR1 and CDR2: SGHTA, FQGNSA. The CDR3: CASSLGTNYGYTF. The CDR3 coding sequence is TGTGCCAGCAGCCTAGGGACTAACTATGGCTACACCTTC.

The CDR3 reads CASSLSGYGSYNEQFF. CDR3 DNA: TGTGCCAGCAGCTTATCAGGGTATGGGTCCTACAATGAGCAGTTCTTC. This chain uses TRBV7-9 with TRBJ2-1; TRBD1 is a possible D gene (5 bases). Germline V gene data show CDR1 as SEHNR and CDR2 as FQNEAQ (reference sequence). V lost 2 bases and J 1 base, leaving 12 bases between the germline ends. The CDR3 is 16 residues long.

V gene TRBV11-2 combines with J gene TRBJ1-2; D unclear. Trimming removed 5 bases from V and 4 bases from J, with 17 bases in between. CDR3 length: 15 residues. CDR1 is SGHAT, CDR2 FQNNGV, per germline. In DNA form, the CDR3 reads TGTGCCAGCAGCAGCCTGCAAGGGAGTAGCTATGGCTACACCTTC. This codes for CASSSLQGSSYGYTF.

The chain combines TRBV7-9 with TRBJ2-7; D remains unclear. The V gene lost 2 bases and the J gene lost 4 bases, with 9 bases spanning the gap. Germline V gives CDR1 SEHNR, CDR2 FQNEAQ (reference sequence). CDR3 length equals 13 residues. The CDR3 DNA follows: TGTGCCAGCAGCTTATCGGGTTTATACGAGCAGTACTTC. Its protein is CASSLSGLYEQYF.

V usage is TRBV2 and J usage is TRBJ2-5; weak D call: TRBD2 (5 bases). This CDR3 spans 13 amino acids. Germline V gene sequence: CDR1 SNHLY, CDR2 FYNNEI. V lost 7 bases and J 5 bases, leaving 14 bases between the germline ends. CDR3: CASTLEVGETQYF. The CDR3 DNA reads TGTGCCAGCACCCTGGAGGTGGGGGAGACCCAGTACTTC.

The chain combines TRBV5-5 with TRBJ1-5; D possibly corresponds to TRBD1 (5 bases). The germline gives CDR1 SGHKS, CDR2 YYEKEE (reference sequence). V was trimmed by 5 bases and J by 3 bases, leaving 12 bases between them. The CDR3 runs 14 residues. The chain's CDR3 is CASRGEAANQPQHF. The CDR3 nucleotides read TGTGCCAGCAGAGGGGAAGCCGCCAATCAGCCCCAGCATTTT.

The V gene is TRBV19, the J gene TRBJ2-3; D is perhaps TRBD1 (5 bases). The CDR3 totals 13 residues. Germline values: CDR1 LNHDA, CDR2 SQIVND (reference sequence). The V and J ends lost 7 bases and 5 bases respectively, with 13 bases between them. As DNA, the CDR3 is TGTGCCAGTAATAGACAGATACAAGATACGCAGTATTTT. It codes for CASNRQIQDTQYF.

Only one count was recorded for this clone. The chain couples TRBV10-3 to TRBJ2-5, with 8 positions matching TRBD2. The CDR3 spans 15 residues. CDR1 and CDR2 from the germline V gene are ENHRY and SYGVKD. V lost 2 bases, J lost 5 bases, and 7 bases stayed unmatched. The CDR3 sequence: CAISELVAGRETQYF. CDR3 coding DNA: TGTGCCATCAGTGAGCTGGTAGCGGGACGTGAGACCCAGTACTTC.

In the case of this clone: At the DNA level, this CDR3 is encoded by other sequences in the same sample as well. The chain uses TRBV7-9 and TRBJ2-1; D might be TRBD1 or TRBD2, each matching 5 bases. This CDR3 region has 13 residues. Trimming removed 5 bases at V and 3 bases at J, with 8 bases between. Germline V CDR1 and CDR2: SEHNR, FQNEAQ (reference sequence). The CDR3 sequence: CASSPGGYNEQFF. The CDR3 DNA reads TGTGCCAGCAGCCCTGGGGGCTACAATGAGCAGTTCTTC.

V and J are TRBV29-1 and TRBJ2-7; 11 bases agree with TRBD2. The CDR3 is made up of 15 amino acids. V shed 7 bases and J 0 bases; nucleotides not matched to a gene: 8. The germline gives CDR1 SQVTM, CDR2 ANQGSEA. In DNA, the CDR3 is TGCAGCGCCGGGACTAGCGGAGCTAGCTCCTACGAGCAGTACTTC. This translates into CSAGTSGASSYEQYF.

The V call is TRBV4-1, the J call TRBJ2-1; tentative D call: TRBD2 (5 bases). Trimming stripped 0 bases from V and 9 bases from J, with 9 bases between. The CDR3 has 13 residues. Per germline, CDR1 MGHRA and CDR2 YSYEKL. The CDR3: CASSQESGSEQFF. The CDR3, as DNA: TGCGCCAGCAGCCAAGAATCGGGATCTGAGCAGTTCTTC.

This clone was detected only a few times. The V call is TRBV19, the J call TRBJ1-5, with D unresolved. This CDR3 is 17 amino acids long. V was clipped by 0 bases and J by 6 bases, with 18 bases between them. CDR1 is LNHDA, CDR2 SQIVND, per germline (reference sequence). This chain's CDR3 is CASSIDFKGRRPQPQHF. The CDR3 DNA reads TGTGCCAGTAGTATAGATTTTAAGGGCCGGAGGCCTCAGCCCCAGCATTTT.

This chain joins TRBV7-6 and TRBJ1-1; no clear D gene. V was trimmed by 0 bases and J by 6 bases, leaving 11 bases between them. This CDR3 is 14 amino acids long. Germline CDR1 reads SGHVS; CDR2 reads FNYEAQ. The CDR3 loop reads CASSLAVSGAEAFF. CDR3 nucleotides: TGTGCCAGCAGCTTAGCGGTCAGTGGGGCTGAAGCTTTCTTT. The whole variable domain, remainder taken from reference TRBV7-6 and TRBJ1-1, is GAGVSQSPRYKVTKRGQDVALRCDPISGHVSLYWYRQALGQGPEFLTYFNYEAQQDKSGLPNDRFSAERPEGSISTLTIQRTEQRDSAMYRCASSLAVSGAEAFFGQGTRLTVV.

The chain couples TRBV6-1 to TRBJ2-5; D ambiguous. This CDR3 has 12 residues. Germline V gene data show CDR1 as MNHNS and CDR2 as SASEGT. The ends were cut back, 2 bases at V and 4 bases at J, with 5 bases in the middle. The CDR3 region is CASSELGETQYF. DNA for the CDR3: TGTGCCAGCAGTGAATTAGGAGAGACCCAGTACTTC.

The rearrangement links TRBV6-6 to TRBJ2-7; 7 bases match TRBD1. The CDR3 is made up of 13 amino acids. V shed 11 bases, J shed 1 base, and the junction held 8 bases outside the gene matches. The germline gives CDR1 MNHNY, CDR2 SVGAGI (reference sequence). This CDR3 is CAGKTGPSYEQYF. CDR3 coding DNA: TGTGCCGGCAAGACAGGGCCTTCCTACGAGCAGTACTTC.

V usage is TRBV28 and J usage is TRBJ1-2, with 8 bases fitting TRBD1. J was trimmed by 4 bases and V by 2 bases; bases with no gene match: 3. This CDR3 spans 14 amino acids. Germline loops: CDR1 MDHEN, CDR2 SYDVKM. CDR3 nucleotide sequence: TGTGCCAGCAGTTTAAGGACAGGGCTCTATGGCTACACCTTC. It codes for CASSLRTGLYGYTF.

The chain is built from TRBV28 and TRBJ2-7; TRBD1 matches 7 bases. Germline-derived CDR1 and CDR2 are MDHEN and SYDVKM. CDR3 length equals 12 residues. The trim removed 9 bases at V and 5 bases at J, leaving 7 bases unmatched. CDR3 nucleotides: TGTGCCAGTCATGGACAGGACCACGAGCAGTACTTC. Residues: CASHGQDHEQYF. Full variable domain (missing parts from reference TRBV28 and TRBJ2-7): DVKVTQSSRYLVKRTGEKVFLECVQDMDHENMFWYRQDPGLGLRLIYFSYDVKMKEKGDIPEGYSVSREKKERFSLILESASTNQTSMYLCASHGQDHEQYFGPGTRLTVT.